This T cell receptor beta chain was sequenced during a study of siplizumab effects on memory and regulatory T cells. Study results and caveats: With siplizumab, cumulative frequency of CD4+ memory-derived alloreactive sequences dropped significantly. Apparently key alloresponse contributors, naive T cells also seemed more diverse than memory cells. Proliferating siplizumab-culture Treg suppressive function went unconfirmed.

The length of the CDR3 is 14 residues. V was cut by 1 base and J by 2 bases, with 9 bases left in between. The germline V gene has CDR1 SEHNR and CDR2 FQNEAQ (reference sequence). A few donor pairs also had unstimulated CD4+ and CD8+ naive and memory subsets sequenced. Sequencing used immunoSEQ multiplex PCR; TCRdb keeps in-frame clones, though not all of them. The sample contains tens of thousands of clones, around 97% of which appear only once. Remarks on this clone: The antigen is undetermined.

This clonotype was obtained from a human donor in good health. The sample was naive CD8+ T cells sorted from blood. The rearrangement links TRBV7-9 to TRBJ2-7, with a weak D call TRBD2 (6 bases). The CDR3 protein is CASSLGRGPYEQYF. CDR3 sequence (DNA): TGTGCCAGCAGCTTAGGGCGGGGCCCCTACGAGCAGTACTTC. Drawing the rest from reference TRBV7-9 and TRBJ2-7, the complete variable domain is DTGVSQNPRHKITKRGQNVTFRCDPISEHNRLYWYRQTLGQGPEFLTYFQNEAQLEKSRLLSDRFSAERPKGSFSTLEIQRTEQGDSAMYLCASSLGRGPYEQYFGPGTRLTVT.